This TCR beta chain was identified during a study of early T cells in non-severe SARS-CoV-2 infection. On the study more broadly: Sequenced bulk RNA came from whole blood that was unsorted, and chains were unpaired.

Study observations and caveats: Anti-spike CD8 responses were favored by VDJdb matching, which missed private and CD4 specificities.

As to this clonotype: Its specificity is not known. An end of the junction does not agree with germline; a read error may underlie this.

CDR1 and CDR2 from the germline V gene are SGHTA and FQGNSA. This CDR3 is 16 amino acids long. Unique molecular identifiers tagged individual cDNA molecules. MiXCR, applied by TCRdb to the 5' RACE reads, yields one record per CDR3 protein. The sample has about 66,000 distinct CDR3 sequences, approximately 13% seen once. The chain is built from TRBV7-2 and TRBJ2-4; maybe TRBD2 (6 bases). The sample was whole blood. The clonotype originates from an adult who was a healthcare worker with PCR-confirmed SARS-CoV-2 infection or an uninfected control (not recorded which). The CDR3 nucleotides are TGTGCCAGCGGCTTATTGGGTAGCGGTTACAAAAACATTCAGTACTTC. This codes for CASGLLGSGYKNIQYF.